This paragraph reports one T cell receptor (beta chain). This clone appeared a few times. Its recognized antigen is unknown. One base away there is no much larger clone; base qualities are not given. The library relied on the immunoSEQ multiplex PCR assay. To provide template for TCR sequencing, every sample had RNA extracted and reverse transcribed into cDNA. SuperScript III was used for first-strand cDNA synthesis, primed with a 2:1 mix of oligo-dT and random hexamers. A synthetic immune receptor repertoire was used to assess amplification bias, and residual bias was removed computationally. As for the authors' bioinformatics: After raw reads were preprocessed to remove errors, the CDR3 was defined following IMGT conventions as running from the conserved cysteine to phenylalanine. Clonality was computed by normalizing Shannon entropy by log2 of the number of productive unique TCRs and subtracting the result from 1. Scalp TCRbeta sequences were cross-referenced with sorted blood CD4 and CD8 repertoires so that the CD4 or CD8 identity of scalp clones could be inferred. Held by TCRdb, this immuneACCESS table contains in-frame sequences only and omits some clones. Under half of the omission traces to an unresolved V gene where checked; the cause of the rest is unknown. The DNA was the basis for D and trimming; V, J and clone size are from that table. The sample has over 150,000 clones on record, approximately 56% of them singletons. Jointly, the top ten make up approximately 3.5% of the sample.

The sample's time point label, decoded: more than three weeks on oral tofacitinib. The sample's treatment or condition label, decoded: oral pan-JAK inhibitor, 5-10 mg twice daily. Lesional scalp punch biopsies and peripheral blood were collected from alopecia areata patients. PBMCs were isolated by density centrifugation and stained for CD3, CD4 and CD8, and CD4+ and CD8+ T cells were sorted on a FACSAria. These data belong to a study of CD8+ T cells in alopecia areata listed by TCRdb under 2018. Turning to the overall study: The treated patients, all with moderate-to-severe alopecia areata, were enrolled in an open-label pilot trial of oral tofacitinib given at 5 to 10 mg twice daily. High-throughput TCRbeta sequencing was used to examine T cell clonal expansion in alopecia areata in both the C3H/HeJ mouse model and human patients. For the treated patients, the SALT score, which quantifies what percentage of scalp surface area is affected, served as the measure of disease severity. Human TCRbeta sequencing covered scalp tissue and sorted CD4+ and CD8+ peripheral blood T cells from patchy and totalis/universalis alopecia areata patients and healthy controls. Scalp clonality was compared among normal scalp (n=4), patchy alopecia areata scalp (n=8), and alopecia totalis/universalis scalp (n=8). Biopsies were taken from tofacitinib-treated patients at baseline and again at 4 and 24 weeks into treatment, and several of those patients also had a later scalp biopsy. RNA was obtained with the PAXgene miRNA kit for fixed scalp, the miRNeasy kit for PBMCs, and the RNeasy kit for mouse skin. TCRbeta CDR3 regions were amplified by immunoSEQ multiplex PCR using 35 Vbeta forward and 13 Jbeta reverse primers. Patients received tofacitinib for 6 to 18 months and were then followed off drug for 6 months to check for delayed response and recurrence. Paper-wide results and their limitations: Tofacitinib significantly decreased scalp clonality and the number of expanded CD8+ clones among the top 100 scalp clones. Compared with normal scalp, lesional scalp, particularly in alopecia totalis/universalis, had higher clonality and more expanded CD8+ clones, which suggests antigenic drive. Because the treated cohort was small and included a single nonresponder, larger studies are needed to assess links between baseline CD8+ expansion and response. Shared TCR sequences between patients were less evident than in mice, which may be partly attributable to HLA diversity in the patient population. Many expanded lesional clones were found to persist in scalp and blood during tofacitinib treatment, and relapse after treatment cessation may be partly explained by this persistence. Scalp TCR repertoire analysis is complicated because resident alphabeta T cells in normal human skin are also sequenced, whereas mouse skin is dominated by gammadelta T cells.

V loses 7 bases, J loses 0 bases, and the germline ends lie 13 bases apart. Inclusive of the bounding cysteine and phenylalanine, the CDR3 is 16 residues long. Here the CDR3 DNA is all that survives: 48 bases in frame from base 1. The CDR1 and CDR2 encoded by the germline V gene are SNHLY and FYNNEI. Sequencing was performed on CD4+ T cells sorted from blood, taken at week 4, from a patient treated with tofacitinib. The sequence was obtained from a human donor with alopecia areata. In this chain, TRBV2 is recombined with TRBJ1-6; no D gene call is confident. The CDR3 loop reads CASMVGPVSYNSPLHF. Here is the DNA: TGTGCCAGCATGGTGGGCCCGGTCTCCTATAATTCACCCCTCCACTTT.